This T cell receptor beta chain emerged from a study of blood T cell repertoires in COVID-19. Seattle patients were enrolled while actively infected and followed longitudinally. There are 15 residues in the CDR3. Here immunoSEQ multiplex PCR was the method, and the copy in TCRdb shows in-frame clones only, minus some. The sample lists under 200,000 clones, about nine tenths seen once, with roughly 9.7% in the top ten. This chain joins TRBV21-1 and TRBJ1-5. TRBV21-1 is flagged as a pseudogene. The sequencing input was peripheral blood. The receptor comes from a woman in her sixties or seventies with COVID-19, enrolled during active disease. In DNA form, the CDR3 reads TGTGCCAGCAGCAAAGAGCGAGGTCGCAATCAGCCCCAGCATTTT. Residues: CASSKERGRNQPQHF.